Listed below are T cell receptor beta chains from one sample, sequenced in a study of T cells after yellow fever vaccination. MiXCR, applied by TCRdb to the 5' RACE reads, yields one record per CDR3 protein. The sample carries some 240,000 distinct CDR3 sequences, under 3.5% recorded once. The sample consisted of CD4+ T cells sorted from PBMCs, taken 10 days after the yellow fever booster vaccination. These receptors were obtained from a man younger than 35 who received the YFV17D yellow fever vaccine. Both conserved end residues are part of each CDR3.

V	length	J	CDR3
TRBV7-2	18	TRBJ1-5	CASSWGVAGTGADQPQHF
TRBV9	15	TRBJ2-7	CASSVGGQGDYEQYF
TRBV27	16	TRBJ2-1	CASTEAGGSSYNEQFF
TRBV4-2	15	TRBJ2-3	CASSQGSSGTDTQYF
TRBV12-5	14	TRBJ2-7	CASGRSGGLYEQYF
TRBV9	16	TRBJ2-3	CASSVTLTTSTDTQYF
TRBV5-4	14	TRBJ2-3	CASSWAVSTDTQYF
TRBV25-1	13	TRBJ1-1	CASSGGQGTEAFF
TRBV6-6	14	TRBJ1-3	CASRWTGLANTIYF
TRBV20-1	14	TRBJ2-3	CSALSGGITDTQYF
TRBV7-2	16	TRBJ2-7	CASSRQTSGGPYEQYF
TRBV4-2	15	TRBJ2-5	CASSGAVTEQETQYF
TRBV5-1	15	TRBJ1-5	CASSREGGAGQPQHF
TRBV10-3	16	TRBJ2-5	CAISLHRTKGIETQYF
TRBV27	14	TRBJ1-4	CASSLRTDLGKLFF
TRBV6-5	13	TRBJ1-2	CASSYDGDYGYTF
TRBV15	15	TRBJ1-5	CATSTLDGINQPQHF
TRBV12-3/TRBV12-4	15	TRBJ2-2	CASSFPDRVTGELFF
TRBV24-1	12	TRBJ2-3	CATSDFTDTQYF
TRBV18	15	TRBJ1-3	CASSPTGFSGNTIYF